This T cell receptor (beta chain) comes out of a study of human T cells and chemical hapten exposure. This clonotype was seen only a few times. Its antigen is undetermined. General study points: Versus controls, expanded TCRs had significantly more large CDR3 similarity clusters.

MiXCR, run by TCRdb on the RACE reads, gives a single entry per CDR3 protein. The data hold over 300,000 distinct CDR3 sequences, with 5.1% observed a single time. Trimming cost V 4 bases and J 7 bases; bases outside gene matches: 11. CDR1 LNHNV and CDR2 YYDKDF come from the germline V gene (reference sequence). This CDR3 is built from 16 residues. Time point meaning: pre-sensitization, week 0. Treatment given: therapeutic diphenylcyclopropenone sensitization with weekly scalp DPC. This chain connects TRBV15 to TRBJ2-7; 12 bases map to TRBD1. This clonotype originated in a woman aged 45-65 years with alopecia areata. Some clones in this sample may be carry-over from other donors' samples. The input for sequencing was whole blood, taken in connection with sensitization to the hapten diphenylcyclopropenone (DPC). The CDR3 DNA follows: TGTGCCACCAGCACTCGATCGGGACAGGGGGCGCGAGAGCAGTACTTC. This codes for CATSTRSGQGAREQYF.